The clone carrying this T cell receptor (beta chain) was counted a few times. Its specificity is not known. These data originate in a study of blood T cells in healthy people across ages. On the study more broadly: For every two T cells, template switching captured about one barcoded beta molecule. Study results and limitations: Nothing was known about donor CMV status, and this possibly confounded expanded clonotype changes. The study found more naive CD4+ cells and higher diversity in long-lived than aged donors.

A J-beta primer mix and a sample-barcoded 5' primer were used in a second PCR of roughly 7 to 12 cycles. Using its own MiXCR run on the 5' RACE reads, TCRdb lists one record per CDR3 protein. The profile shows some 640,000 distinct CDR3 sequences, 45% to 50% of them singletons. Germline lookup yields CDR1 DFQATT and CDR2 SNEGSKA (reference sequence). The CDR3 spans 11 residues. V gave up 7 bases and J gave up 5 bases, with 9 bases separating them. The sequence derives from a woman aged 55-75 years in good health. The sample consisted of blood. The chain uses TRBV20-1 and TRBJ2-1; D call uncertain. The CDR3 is CSEGRDNEQFF. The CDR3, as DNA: TGCAGTGAAGGACGAGACAATGAGCAGTTCTTC.